The entry below gives a single T cell receptor beta chain sequence along with its context. Authors' data handling: Amplified reference gene primers provided the basis for estimating nucleated cell counts. Some clones are missing from TCRdb's copy, which holds only in-frame ones; the method was immunoSEQ multiplex PCR. Clonal size and the V and J genes are those of that table, whereas D and trimming came from the DNA. The top ten clones hold 2% to 2.5% of a sample with over 85,000 clones, around 81% of them seen once. This entry belongs to a study of blood T cell repertoires in COVID-19. Study in general: Whether acute or convalescent, the COVID-19 samples came from the United States, Italy and Spain. Sources were T cells, B-cell-depleted T cells, or PBMCs; the material itself was cDNA or gDNA.

What was sequenced was peripheral blood. The TCR was taken from a woman between 65 and 79 years old with acute or convalescent COVID-19.

The CDR3 coding sequence is TGCACCAGCAGCCAAGATGATGTAAGGGGGACGCATAGCCAAGAGACCCAGTACTTC. Its translation: CTSSQDDVRGTHSQETQYF. The V and J genes are TRBV1 and TRBJ2-5; TRBD1 is taken as the D call from the table, unchecked against the DNA. TRBV1 is described as a pseudogene. This CDR3 comprises 19 residues.